This TCR beta chain originates from a study of molecular identifiers for immune sequencing clone quantification. TCRdb called the PCR reads again in MiXCR, with one record for every CDR3 protein. Of hundreds of thousands of distinct CDR3 sequences in the sample, 25% were seen once. Concerning this clonotype: The target antigen is unknown. At one of its ends the junction is not consistent with the germline gene, which may arise from a read error.

Study conclusions and caveats: In naive cells, under 1% of molecules belonged to clones above 20 RNA copies, against over 97% in effector cells. Highly expanded clone sizes could be underestimated by identical TCR molecules that share a barcode.

This CDR3 comprises 18 residues. Sequencing was performed on naive CD8+ T cells from blood, with Jurkat cell RNA spiked in. Subset specified: FACS-sorted CD8+CD4-CCR7+CD45RA+ naive T cells. This clonotype was sampled from a human donor in good health. Some libraries in this study had Jurkat cell RNA spiked in. The chain carries TRBV12-3 or TRBV12-4 and TRBJ2-5, with D perhaps matching TRBD2 (6 bases). The CDR3 protein is CAGSSPPSGPRGQETQYF. CDR3 sequence (DNA): TGTGCCGGCAGTTCCCCCCCGTCCGGGCCGCGGGGCCAAGAGACCCAGTACTTC.